A single sample gave rise to the 25 T cell receptor beta chains below, sequenced in a study of a mutant IDH1 vaccine in newly diagnosed glioma (dated by TCRdb to the early 2020s). To prepare the library, the immunoSEQ multiplex PCR assay was applied. In TCRdb, the immuneACCESS table is reduced to in-frame sequences with V and J assigned. These tables do not hold every clone; where another copy was compared, an unresolved V gene accounts for under half, and the others remain unexplained. This sample gives 31,000 or so clones in total; 81% of them show up just once. The leading ten clones occupy over 15% of the sample. What these receptors recognize is not known. Sample time point, as interpreted from the label and publication: week 35, safety follow-up. Every vaccine dose consisted of 300 ug of a 20-mer mutant IDH1 peptide in Montanide, administered subcutaneously together with topical imiquimod.

The source was PBMCs, collected from a glioma patient whose treatment included an IDH1 peptide vaccine. The receptor set was obtained from a man aged 25 to 40 with glioma.

The chain couples TRBV6-1 to TRBJ1-1, with TRBD1 matching 7 bases. The ends lost 6 bases at V and 0 bases at J; junction bases unmatched: 16. The CDR3 spans 18 residues. Germline V lookup: CDR1 MNHNS, CDR2 SASEGT. The CDR3 region is CASRELFSDRALNTEAFF. The DNA of the CDR3 is TGTGCCAGCAGGGAACTCTTTTCCGACAGGGCCTTGAACACTGAAGCTTTCTTT.

In DNA form, the CDR3 reads TGTGCCAGCAGCTTGGCAGGGAGAGGCGAGCAGTACTTC. This gives the protein CASSLAGRGEQYF. J is TRBJ2-7 and V is TRBV5-4; possibly TRBD1 or TRBD2 for D (5 bases each). The germline CDR1 and CDR2 sequences are SGHNT and YYREEE (reference sequence). With 0 bases removed from V and 6 bases from J, the gap between germline ends came to 10 bases. This CDR3 region has 13 residues.

This clone has a handful of counts. CDR3 loop: CASSIRTGGNSNQPQHF. The DNA for the CDR3 is TGTGCCAGTAGTATCCGGACAGGGGGAAATAGCAATCAGCCCCAGCATTTT. The chain couples TRBV19 to TRBJ1-5, with 10 bases lining up with TRBD1. Germline V gene data show CDR1 as LNHDA and CDR2 as SQIVND (reference sequence). CDR3 length equals 17 residues. V trimming: 3 bases; J trimming: 0 bases; junction bases outside the gene matches: 5.

The rearrangement joins TRBV5-1 to TRBJ2-7; D unresolved. This CDR3 comprises 15 residues. V was pared by 0 bases and J by 7 bases, with 17 bases between. Germline CDR1 reads SGHRS; CDR2 reads YFSETQ. The CDR3 region has the DNA TGCGCCAGCAGCTTGGCCGAGCCAGCCAGCGATGAGCAGTACTTC. Amino acid sequence: CASSLAEPASDEQYF.

The CDR3 spells CASSLEGAQTEAFF. The CDR3 DNA reads as TGTGCCAGCAGCTTAGAAGGGGCGCAGACTGAAGCTTTCTTT. This chain connects TRBV7-9 to TRBJ1-1; a possible D gene is TRBD1 (5 bases). V dropped 1 base and J dropped 5 bases, with 11 bases sitting between them. Germline V gene lookup returns CDR1 SEHNR and CDR2 FQNEAQ (reference sequence). The length of the CDR3 is 14 residues.

The chain links TRBV10-1 to TRBJ2-1; 13 bases agree with TRBD2. Germline V CDR1 and CDR2: WNHNN, SYGVQD (reference sequence). The junction had 4 bases not matched to a gene; V was cut back by 1 base and J by 10 bases. The CDR3 totals 15 residues. In DNA, the CDR3 is TGCGCCAGCAGTGAGTTGGGACTAGCGGGACGGGAGCAGTTCTTC. It yields the protein CASSELGLAGREQFF.

The rearrangement uses TRBV2 and TRBJ2-3; TRBD1 agrees at 9 bases. Germline V gene sequence: CDR1 SNHLY, CDR2 FYNNEI. The CDR3 runs 11 residues. The ends lost 8 bases at V and 11 bases at J; junction bases unmatched: 5. CDR3: CASQGQGEQYF. The CDR3 DNA reads TGTGCCAGCCAGGGACAGGGCGAGCAGTATTTT.

This sequence joins TRBV11-3 and TRBJ1-3; D not resolved. The V gene lost 5 bases and the J gene lost 4 bases, with 9 bases spanning the gap. Germline V gene sequence: CDR1 SGHNT, CDR2 YENEEA. The CDR3 is made up of 13 amino acids. CDR3 protein: CASSVDVGNTIYF. The CDR3 nucleotides are TGTGCCAGCAGCGTGGACGTGGGAAACACCATATATTTT.

The chain carries TRBV27 and TRBJ1-1; D is ambiguous. Germline V gives CDR1 MNHEY, CDR2 SMNVEV (reference sequence). Deletions cut 0 bases from V and 12 bases from J, with 14 bases between. This CDR3 spans 13 amino acids. DNA for the CDR3: TGTGCCAGCAGTTTATCGAGCAGAGCTGGGTCTTTCTTT. Amino acids: CASSLSSRAGSFF.

This sequence joins TRBV25-1 and TRBJ1-5; maybe TRBD1 (5 bases). Germline V gene lookup returns CDR1 MGHDK and CDR2 SYGVNS. Trimming cost V 8 bases and J 2 bases, with 7 bases left between them. CDR3 length equals 12 residues. The CDR3 bases are TGTGCCAGCCAACAGGGCAATCAGCCCCAGCATTTT. Its protein product is CASQQGNQPQHF.

The J gene is TRBJ2-2, the V gene TRBV7-6; TRBD2 matches at 7 bases. V shed 5 bases, J shed 3 bases, and the junction held 0 bases outside the gene matches. From germline, CDR1 is SGHVS and CDR2 FNYEAQ. CDR3 size: 13 residues. The CDR3 DNA reads TGTGCCAGCAGCCGGGGGGACACCGGGGAGCTGTTTTTT. This codes for CASSRGDTGELFF.

V gene TRBV6-5 combines with J gene TRBJ1-1, with D unclear. V lost 8 bases to trimming and J lost 0 bases, with 7 bases between them. In germline, CDR1 is MNHEY, CDR2 SVGAGI. The length of the CDR3 is 12 residues. CDR3 nucleotide sequence: TGTGCCAGCGAAACAATGAACACTGAAGCTTTCTTT. Translating it yields CASETMNTEAFF.

The V call is TRBV28, the J call TRBJ1-2, with D maybe TRBD1 (6 bases). The CDR3 consists of 15 residues. Trimming stripped 6 bases from V and 2 bases from J, with 16 bases between. Germline V gene lookup returns CDR1 MDHEN and CDR2 SYDVKM. CDR3 nucleotides: TGTGCCAGCAGCCCGGGGGGACAATTAAACTATGGCTACACCTTC. This translates into CASSPGGQLNYGYTF.

The chain uses TRBV30 and TRBJ1-2; possible D gene TRBD1, 6 bases. Germline V gene lookup returns CDR1 GTSNPN and CDR2 SVGIG (reference sequence). CDR3 length: 14 amino acids. V lost 5 bases and J 6 bases, leaving 19 bases between the germline ends. The CDR3 bases are TGTGCCTGGGACTTTTTTGCCAGGGGCGATGGCTACACCTTC. This sequence encodes CAWDFFARGDGYTF.

The chain combines TRBV6-5 with TRBJ1-1, with D hard to call. The germline CDR1 and CDR2 sequences are MNHEY and SVGAGI. This CDR3 has 14 residues. The V end lost 6 bases, the J end lost 3 bases, and 14 bases lay between the germline ends. The CDR3 nucleotides are TGTGCCAGCAGAGACCGGCGTGGGGACACTGAAGCTTTCTTT. This gives the protein CASRDRRGDTEAFF.

The J gene is TRBJ2-3, the V gene TRBV7-8; 11 bases match TRBD2. Germline assignment: CDR1 SGHVS and CDR2 FQNEAQ. This CDR3 region has 16 residues. After removal of 4 bases from V and 2 bases from J, the junction contained 5 bases not matched to a gene. CDR3: CASSSLAGGTTDTQYF. The CDR3 DNA follows: TGTGCCAGCAGCTCGCTAGCGGGAGGAACCACAGATACGCAGTATTTT.

The chain joins TRBV7-9 to TRBJ1-1; D unclear. Germline CDR1 is SEHNR and CDR2 is FQNEAQ (reference sequence). V lost 1 base, J lost 3 bases, and 12 bases lay in between. This CDR3 region has 15 residues. As DNA, the CDR3 is TGTGCCAGCAGCTTAGAAATAGGGTGGGACACTGAAGCTTTCTTT. Protein product: CASSLEIGWDTEAFF.

The V and J genes are TRBV19 and TRBJ2-2; 9 nucleotides agree with TRBD2. Germline V gives CDR1 LNHDA, CDR2 SQIVND (reference sequence). The CDR3 runs 15 residues. Unmatched junction bases numbered 2, after V lost 5 bases and J lost 1 base. The CDR3 loop reads CASSPTSGNTGELFF. The CDR3 DNA sequence: TGTGCCAGTAGTCCGACTAGCGGGAACACCGGGGAGCTGTTTTTT.

This clone was observed a few times. This rearrangement joins TRBV30 to TRBJ1-5; no firm D call. The ends were cut back, 2 bases at V and 0 bases at J, with 14 bases in the middle. The germline CDR1 and CDR2 sequences are GTSNPN and SVGIG (reference sequence). This CDR3 spans 16 amino acids. DNA of the CDR3: TGTGCCTGGAGTCCCTACGGGCTTTATAGCAATCAGCCCCAGCATTTT. Translating it yields CAWSPYGLYSNQPQHF.

The rearrangement joins TRBV4-1 to TRBJ2-1; D uncertain. V gave up 1 base and J gave up 4 bases, with 11 bases separating them. In germline, CDR1 is MGHRA, CDR2 YSYEKL. The CDR3 runs to 15 residues. The CDR3 protein is CASSQGANVYNEQFF. CDR3 DNA: TGCGCCAGCAGCCAAGGGGCGAACGTTTACAATGAGCAGTTCTTC.

The chain couples TRBV19 to TRBJ2-7; D is possibly TRBD2 (6 bases). The CDR3 runs to 16 residues. The germline V and J ends were trimmed by 3 bases and 6 bases, with 21 bases remaining between them. Germline V CDR1 and CDR2: LNHDA, SQIVND (reference sequence). The CDR3 region is CASSMRGSPLKGEQYF. The CDR3 bases are TGTGCCAGTAGTATGCGGGGCAGTCCCCTTAAGGGCGAGCAGTACTTC.

This clone came up a few times. V gene TRBV5-1 combines with J gene TRBJ2-1, with D perhaps TRBD1 or TRBD2 (5 bases each). The CDR3 spans 13 residues. Looked up from germline, CDR1 is SGHRS and CDR2 is YFSETQ. The V and J ends lost 0 bases and 9 bases respectively, with 10 bases between them. The CDR3 protein is CASSLDPGTEQFF. The CDR3 coding sequence is TGCGCCAGCAGCTTGGATCCCGGGACTGAGCAGTTCTTC.

The chain has TRBV7-9 and TRBJ2-5; 9 nucleotides line up with TRBD1. Germline CDR1 SEHNR, CDR2 FQNEAQ (reference sequence). The CDR3 contains 15 residues. The ends lost 3 bases at V and 0 bases at J; junction bases unmatched: 2. CDR3 region: CASSFRDRDQETQYF. The CDR3 nucleotides are TGTGCCAGCAGCTTTCGGGACAGGGACCAAGAGACCCAGTACTTC.

The CDR3 sequence is CASSEVLYGYTF. The CDR3 DNA follows: TGTGCCAGCAGTGAGGTACTCTATGGCTACACCTTC. The V and J genes are TRBV6-1 and TRBJ1-2; D gene unclear. Germline CDR1 reads MNHNS; CDR2 reads SASEGT. Trimming stripped 3 bases from V and 4 bases from J, with 6 bases between. This CDR3 comprises 12 residues.

This clone was found once. The CDR3 loop reads CASSFSSNTGELFF. Here the CDR3 DNA reads TGCGCCAGCAGTTTTTCTTCGAACACCGGGGAGCTGTTTTTT. The chain links TRBV5-1 to TRBJ2-2; no clear D gene. Germline V gives CDR1 SGHRS, CDR2 YFSETQ. The CDR3 extends over 14 amino acids. The ends were cut back, 5 bases at V and 0 bases at J, with 8 bases in the middle. Together with reference TRBV5-1 and TRBJ2-2, the CDR3 gives the full variable domain: KAGVTQTPRYLIKTRGQQVTLSCSPISGHRSVSWYQQTPGQGLQFLFEYFSETQRNKGNFPGRFSGRQFSNSRSEMNVSTLELGDSALYLCASSFSSNTGELFFGEGSRLTVL.